This TCR beta chain was observed in a study of blood T cell repertoires in COVID-19. Study at large: Sources were T cells, B-cell-depleted T cells, or PBMCs; the material itself was cDNA or gDNA.

Germline loops: CDR1 LGHDT, CDR2 YNNKEL (reference sequence). There are 16 residues in the CDR3. Trimming pared 4 bases from V and 5 bases from J, leaving 20 bases between. Assay used: immunoSEQ multiplex PCR; TCRdb lists only in-frame clones, some missing. Of over 350,000 clones listed, 88% were seen once; the top ten hold roughly 0.97%. This study enrolled people aged about 18 to 90 from about two dozen US geographic areas. Each participant's cohort was designated according to participant-reported clinical history. The rearrangement uses TRBV3-1 (or the pseudogene TRBV3-2) and TRBJ1-1, with D possibly being TRBD1 (6 bases). Sequencing was performed on PBMCs or T cells enriched from blood (not recorded which). The clonotype was recovered from a young woman with acute COVID-19. CDR3: CASSPILRGRRTEAFF. In DNA form, the CDR3 reads TGTGCCAGCAGCCCAATCCTCAGGGGAAGGAGGACTGAAGCTTTCTTT.